One and the same sample provided the 10 T cell receptor beta chains below, sequenced in a study of T cell responses to AZD1222 COVID-19 vaccine. Clones were sequenced by immunoSEQ multiplex PCR, and TCRdb holds only the in-frame ones, with some missing. This sample carries about 83,000 clones, approximately 85% of them seen once, and the ten largest clones take over 8%. The material was peripheral blood, obtained on day 0 of AZD1222 vaccination. The receptors originated from an adult in good health.

This chain uses TRBV6-5 with TRBJ1-3; no clear D. The CDR3 loop spans 15 amino acids. V was pared by 0 bases and J by 0 bases, with 6 bases between. The germline V gene encodes CDR1 MNHEY and CDR2 SVGAGI. Here the CDR3 DNA reads TGTGCCAGCAGTTACTCGGGAGACTCTGGAAACACCATATATTTT. It is translated as CASSYSGDSGNTIYF.

The rearrangement links TRBV4-3 to TRBJ2-3; D perhaps matches TRBD1 (5 bases). The CDR3 has 21 residues. CDR1 is LGHNA and CDR2 is YSLEER in the germline V gene. Deletions cut 0 bases from V and 0 bases from J, with 25 bases between. CDR3 residues: CASSQDWPGIRIASSTDTQYF. CDR3 coding DNA: TGCGCCAGCAGCCAAGATTGGCCAGGGATTAGAATAGCCTCTAGCACAGATACGCAGTATTTT.

This clone was recorded only once. The chain employs TRBV14 and TRBJ1-3, with 9 bases that match TRBD1. CDR1 is SGHDN, CDR2 FVKESK, per germline. CDR3 length: 17 residues. J gave up 0 bases and V 3 bases, and 6 bases lay outside the gene matches. The CDR3 DNA reads as TGTGCCAGCAGCCAGAGACAGGGGGAGAGCTCTGGAAACACCATATATTTT. Residues: CASSQRQGESSGNTIYF.

The count of this clone is one. The chain has TRBV12-1 and TRBJ1-2; no DNA check was done on the table's D call, TRBD1. TRBV12-1 is a listed pseudogene. This CDR3 comprises 12 residues. In DNA form, the CDR3 reads TGTGCCAGCAGTCATACAGGGTTTGGCTACACCTTC. Protein product: CASSHTGFGYTF.

This sequence joins TRBV10-1 and TRBJ2-3; 8 nucleotides match TRBD2. The CDR3 is 17 residues long. The germline V gene has CDR1 WNHNN and CDR2 SYGVQD (reference sequence). With V trimmed by 6 bases and J by 1 base, 12 bases remained unmatched. In DNA form, the CDR3 reads TGCGCCAGCAGCAGCGGGAGTAAAGGTTGGGGCACAGATACGCAGTATTTT. Encoded protein: CASSSGSKGWGTDTQYF.

This rearrangement joins TRBV5-1 to TRBJ1-6, with D unresolved. The V gene's germline CDR1 is SGHRS and CDR2 YFSETQ. The CDR3 contains 18 residues. V lost 2 bases, J lost 1 base, and 16 bases lay in between. The CDR3 DNA reads as TGCGCCAGCAGCTTCAGTACTTCTGGGAATTCCTATAATTCACCCCTCCACTTT. Translated: CASSFSTSGNSYNSPLHF.

The chain recombines TRBV5-1 with TRBJ2-2, with D tentatively TRBD1 (6 bases). Trimming took off 4 bases at V and 5 bases at J, with 12 bases between the two ends. The CDR3 is 14 residues long. CDR1 is SGHRS, CDR2 YFSETQ, per germline. The CDR3 region is CASSPETGTGELFF. CDR3 nucleotide sequence: TGCGCCAGCAGCCCCGAAACAGGGACCGGGGAGCTGTTTTTT.

The chain joins TRBV3-1 (or the pseudogene TRBV3-2) to TRBJ2-3, with 9 bases fitting TRBD1. Germline assignment: CDR1 LGHDT and CDR2 YNNKEL (reference sequence). The CDR3 consists of 15 residues. Germline trimming cut 1 base from V and 3 bases from J; bases unmatched to any gene: 2. CDR3 in amino acids: CASSQGDRATDTQYF. For the CDR3, the DNA is TGTGCCAGCAGCCAAGGGGACAGGGCAACAGATACGCAGTATTTT.

The chain employs TRBV10-3 and TRBJ2-7; D uncertain. V was trimmed by 6 bases and J by 2 bases, leaving 5 bases between them. CDR1 and CDR2 from the germline V gene are ENHRY and SYGVKD. This CDR3 comprises 11 residues. The CDR3, as DNA: TGTGCCATCAGCAGAGCCTACGAGCAGTACTTC. It is translated as CAISRAYEQYF.

The chain combines TRBV30 with TRBJ1-1; 11 bases are shared with TRBD1. The V segment lost 4 bases and the J segment 0 bases; nucleotides outside the gene matches: 7. From germline, CDR1 is GTSNPN and CDR2 SVGIG (reference sequence). The length of the CDR3 is 16 residues. CDR3: CAWTARDRGMNTEAFF. The CDR3 nucleotides read TGTGCCTGGACGGCCAGGGACAGGGGGATGAACACTGAAGCTTTCTTT.